These T cell receptor beta chains were read from a single sample in a study of T cell changes during pregnancy in multiple sclerosis. TCRdb keeps only in-frame clones here, not all; method: immunoSEQ multiplex PCR. This sample has about 110,000 clones, with about 90% found just once. The starting material was peripheral blood, obtained before pregnancy. The origin of the receptors is a female donor with multiple sclerosis, enrolled in a pregnancy study. Each CDR3 is given with its conserved first and last residue. Each record gives: clone size, V gene, D gene, J gene, CDR3 protein, CDR3 DNA. A D gene is named only where the DNA matches it firmly. Expanded clones are given a class, and other clones once, few, many or no size at all.

.,TRBV2,TRBD1,TRBJ1-5,CASKKQGGDYQPQHF,TGTGCCAGCAAAAAACAGGGGGGGGACTATCAGCCCCAGCATTTT
.,TRBV6-6,TRBD1,TRBJ1-2,CASSSSDRGMRGYTF,TGTGCCAGCAGTTCCTCAGACAGGGGTATGCGGGGCTACACCTTC
.,TRBV30,.,TRBJ2-1,CAWRSYRTSYNEQFF,TGTGCCTGGAGATCATACCGGACTTCCTACAATGAGCAGTTCTTC
.,TRBV30,.,TRBJ2-7,CAWSVLAAAGEQYF,TGTGCCTGGAGTGTTTTAGCGGCCGCAGGCGAGCAGTACTTC
.,TRBV11-1,TRBD2,TRBJ2-1,CASSSGAGEEFF,TGTGCCAGCAGCTCCGGAGCGGGGGAAGAGTTCTTC
.,TRBV6-1,.,TRBJ2-3,CASRADSWANTQYF,TGTGCCAGCAGAGCAGACAGCTGGGCAAATACGCAGTATTTT
.,TRBV7-2,TRBD2,TRBJ2-3,CASSRGLAGATDTQYF,TGTGCCAGCAGCAGGGGACTAGCGGGGGCCACAGATACGCAGTATTTT
.,TRBV6-5,TRBD2,TRBJ2-1,CASGGTRGYNEQFF,TGTGCCAGCGGCGGGACTAGAGGCTACAATGAGCAGTTCTTC
.,TRBV19,.,TRBJ2-2,CASSWRVEVTGELFF,TGTGCCAGTAGCTGGAGGGTAGAAGTTACCGGGGAGCTGTTTTTT
.,TRBV18,TRBD1,TRBJ1-1,CATHKGQGVTEAFF,TGTGCCACTCACAAGGGACAGGGTGTCACTGAAGCTTTCTTT
.,TRBV4-2,TRBD2,TRBJ2-3,CASSQGERGGSTDTQYF,TGTGCCAGCAGCCAAGGGGAGCGGGGGGGGTCCACAGATACGCAGTATTTT
.,TRBV11-2,.,TRBJ2-3,CASSLEATWTDTQYF,TGTGCCAGCAGCTTAGAAGCGACTTGGACAGATACGCAGTATTTT
.,TRBV25-1,TRBD2,TRBJ2-6,CASSDRGGSGANVLTF,TGTGCCAGCAGTGACCGGGGGGGCAGTGGGGCCAACGTCCTGACTTTC
.,TRBV7-3,TRBD1,TRBJ1-3,CASSRDRGDTIYF,TGTGCCAGCAGCAGGGACAGGGGCGACACCATATATTTT
.,TRBV5-6,.,TRBJ2-1,CASSLGLGLFNEQFF,TGTGCCAGCAGCTTGGGGCTCGGACTATTCAATGAGCAGTTCTTC
.,TRBV15,.,TRBJ2-3,CATSRKRAGPSTDTQYF,TGTGCCACCAGCAGAAAACGGGCGGGACCTAGCACAGATACGCAGTATTTT
once,TRBV13,TRBD2,TRBJ2-5,CASSLGASGETQYF,TGTGCCAGCAGCTTAGGGGCTAGCGGGGAGACCCAGTACTTC
.,TRBV5-1,.,TRBJ2-5,CASSLTTGEQETQYF,TGCGCCAGCAGCTTAACCACAGGTGAACAAGAGACCCAGTACTTC
.,TRBV28,.,TRBJ1-2,CASRPAGVDYGYTF,TGTGCCAGCAGACCCGCGGGAGTAGACTATGGCTACACCTTC
once,TRBV5-4,TRBD1,TRBJ2-7,CASSTRTGDYEQYF,TGTGCCAGCAGCACGCGGACAGGGGACTACGAGCAGTACTTC
.,TRBV15,TRBD1,TRBJ1-4,CATSRPTGNNEKLFF,TGTGCCACCAGCAGACCGACAGGGAATAATGAAAAACTGTTTTTT
.,TRBV6-1,.,TRBJ1-2,CASSPQGDYGYTF,TGTGCCAGCAGTCCACAGGGAGACTATGGCTACACCTTC
.,TRBV28,TRBD1,TRBJ1-6,CASLEGQGRSPLHF,TGTGCCAGCCTTGAAGGACAGGGGAGGTCACCCCTCCACTTT
once,TRBV7-6,.,TRBJ1-4,CASSPRAGVEKLFF,TGTGCCAGCAGCCCCCGGGCGGGGGTTGAAAAACTGTTTTTT
.,TRBV30,TRBD1,TRBJ1-1,CAWSVPGQHAEAFF,TGTGCCTGGAGTGTACCGGGACAGCACGCTGAAGCTTTCTTT
.,TRBV7-2,.,TRBJ2-7,CASSWMGQGRSSYEQYF,TGTGCCAGCAGCTGGATGGGGCAGGGGCGAAGCTCCTACGAGCAGTACTTC
.,TRBV5-4,TRBD2,TRBJ2-1,CASSPGRGAGGPHEQFF,TGTGCCAGCAGCCCCGGACGGGGAGCGGGGGGGCCCCATGAGCAGTTCTTC
.,TRBV19,.,TRBJ2-6,CASSITGKSSGANVLTF,TGTGCCAGTAGTATCACAGGGAAGAGCTCTGGGGCCAACGTCCTGACTTTC
.,TRBV28,TRBD2,TRBJ2-1,CASSLVAGGSGNEQFF,TGTGCCAGCAGTTTAGTAGCGGGAGGGTCAGGCAATGAGCAGTTCTTC